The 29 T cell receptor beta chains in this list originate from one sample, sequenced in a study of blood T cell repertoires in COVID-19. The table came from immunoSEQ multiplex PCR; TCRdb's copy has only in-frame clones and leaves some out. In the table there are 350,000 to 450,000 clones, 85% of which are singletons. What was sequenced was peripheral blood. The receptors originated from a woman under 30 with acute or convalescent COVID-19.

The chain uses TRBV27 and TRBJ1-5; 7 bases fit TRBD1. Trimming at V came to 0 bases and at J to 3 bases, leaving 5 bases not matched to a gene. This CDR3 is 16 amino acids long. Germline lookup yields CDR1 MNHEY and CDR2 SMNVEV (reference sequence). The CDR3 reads CASSLSGQIPNQPQHF. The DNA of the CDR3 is TGTGCCAGCAGTTTATCGGGACAGATCCCCAATCAGCCCCAGCATTTT.

The CDR3 DNA follows: TGTGCCAGCAGTGTGGGGACAGGGGACTCCTACGAGCAGTACTTC. Its translation: CASSVGTGDSYEQYF. The chain couples TRBV28 to TRBJ2-7; 10 bases match TRBD1. Trimming removed 5 bases from V and 0 bases from J; junction bases left unmatched: 4. The V gene's germline CDR1 is MDHEN and CDR2 SYDVKM. The CDR3 sequence is 15 residues long.

The CDR3 sequence is CASSPHGGGQETQYF. In DNA, the CDR3 is TGTGCCAGCAGCCCCCATGGGGGCGGGCAAGAGACCCAGTACTTC. This chain links TRBV4-2 with TRBJ2-5; D might be TRBD1 (6 bases). The germline V and J ends were trimmed by 4 bases and 2 bases, with 14 bases remaining between them. There are 15 residues in the CDR3. The germline CDR1 and CDR2 sequences are LGHNA and YNFKEQ.

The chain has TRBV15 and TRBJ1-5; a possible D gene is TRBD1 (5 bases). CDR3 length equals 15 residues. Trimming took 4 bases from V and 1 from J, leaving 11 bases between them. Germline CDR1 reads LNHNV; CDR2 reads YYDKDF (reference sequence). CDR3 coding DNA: TGTGCCACCAGCACAAGTAGGGGAAGCAATCAGCCCCAGCATTTT. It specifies CATSTSRGSNQPQHF.

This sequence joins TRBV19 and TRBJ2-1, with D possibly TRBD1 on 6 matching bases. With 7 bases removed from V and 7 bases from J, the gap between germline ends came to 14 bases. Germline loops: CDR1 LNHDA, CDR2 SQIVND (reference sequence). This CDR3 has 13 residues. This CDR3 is CASTTDQGNEQFF. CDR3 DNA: TGTGCCAGTACAACGGATCAGGGGAATGAGCAGTTCTTC.

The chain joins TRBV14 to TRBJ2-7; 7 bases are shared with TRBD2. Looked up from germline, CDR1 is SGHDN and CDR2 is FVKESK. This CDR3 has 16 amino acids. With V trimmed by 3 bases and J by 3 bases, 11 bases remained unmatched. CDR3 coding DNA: TGTGCCAGCAGCCAGGGGTTCGGGCGGGAGATCTACGAGCAGTACTTC. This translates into CASSQGFGREIYEQYF.

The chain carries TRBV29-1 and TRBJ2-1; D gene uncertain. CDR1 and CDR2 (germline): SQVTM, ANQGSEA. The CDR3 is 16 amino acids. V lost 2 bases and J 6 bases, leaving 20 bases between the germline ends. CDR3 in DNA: TGCAGCGTTGAAAACTCGGCGGTCGGTATCCCCAATGAGCAGTTCTTC. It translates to CSVENSAVGIPNEQFF.

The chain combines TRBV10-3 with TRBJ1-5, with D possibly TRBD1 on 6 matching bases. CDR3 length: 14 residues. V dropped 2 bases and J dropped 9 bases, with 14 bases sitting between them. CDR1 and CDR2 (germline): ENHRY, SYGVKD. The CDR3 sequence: CAISEETGIRPQHF. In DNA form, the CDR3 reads TGTGCCATCAGTGAGGAAACAGGGATTAGGCCCCAGCATTTT.

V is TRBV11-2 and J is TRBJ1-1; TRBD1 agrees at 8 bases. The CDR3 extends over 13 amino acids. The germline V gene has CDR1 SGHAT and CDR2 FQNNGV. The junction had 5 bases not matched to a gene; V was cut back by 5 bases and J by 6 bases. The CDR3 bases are TGTGCCAGCAGCGAATCCAGGGGGCCTGAAGCTTTCTTT. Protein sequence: CASSESRGPEAFF.

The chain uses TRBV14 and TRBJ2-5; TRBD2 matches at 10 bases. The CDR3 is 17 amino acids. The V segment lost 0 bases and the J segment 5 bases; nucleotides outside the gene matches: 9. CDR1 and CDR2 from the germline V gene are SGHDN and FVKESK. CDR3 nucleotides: TGTGCCAGCAGCCAAGATCACCAGCGGGGGGGCTTGGAGACCCAGTACTTC. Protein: CASSQDHQRGGLETQYF.

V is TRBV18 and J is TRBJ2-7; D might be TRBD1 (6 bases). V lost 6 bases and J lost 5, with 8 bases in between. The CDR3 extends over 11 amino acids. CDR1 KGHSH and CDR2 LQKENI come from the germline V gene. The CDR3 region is CASSAGDEQYF. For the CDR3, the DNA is TGTGCCAGCTCCGCAGGGGACGAGCAGTACTTC.

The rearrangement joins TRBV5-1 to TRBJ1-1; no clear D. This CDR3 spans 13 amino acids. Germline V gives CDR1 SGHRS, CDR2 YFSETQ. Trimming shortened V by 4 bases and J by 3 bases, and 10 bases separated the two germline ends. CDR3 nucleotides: TGCGCCAGCAGCACGGTTGAAGACACTGAAGCTTTCTTT. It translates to CASSTVEDTEAFF.

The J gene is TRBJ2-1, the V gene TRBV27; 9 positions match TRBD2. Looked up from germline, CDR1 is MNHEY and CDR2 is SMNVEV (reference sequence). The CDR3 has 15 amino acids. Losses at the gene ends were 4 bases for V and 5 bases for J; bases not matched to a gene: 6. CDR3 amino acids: CASSSGTSPHNEQFF. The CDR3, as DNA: TGTGCCAGCAGTTCCGGGACTAGCCCACACAATGAGCAGTTCTTC.

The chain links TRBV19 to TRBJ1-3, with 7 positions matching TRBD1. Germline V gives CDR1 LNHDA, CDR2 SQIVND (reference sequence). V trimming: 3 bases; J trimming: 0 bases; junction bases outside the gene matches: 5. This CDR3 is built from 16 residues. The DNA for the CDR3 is TGTGCCAGTAGTATCGTCACAGGGGCCTCTGGAAACACCATATATTTT. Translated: CASSIVTGASGNTIYF.

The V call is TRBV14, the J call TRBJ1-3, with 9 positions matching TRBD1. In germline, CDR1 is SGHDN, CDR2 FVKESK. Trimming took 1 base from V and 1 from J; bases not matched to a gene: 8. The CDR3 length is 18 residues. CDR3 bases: TGTGCCAGCAGCCAAGTTTTCACAGGGGGCGGTTCTGGAAACACCATATATTTT. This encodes CASSQVFTGGGSGNTIYF.

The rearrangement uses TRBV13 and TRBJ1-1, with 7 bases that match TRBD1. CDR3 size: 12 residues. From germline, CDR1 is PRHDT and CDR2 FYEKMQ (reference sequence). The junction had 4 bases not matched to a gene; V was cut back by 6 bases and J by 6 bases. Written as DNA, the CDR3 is TGTGCCAGCAGACAGGGGCTCTCTGAAGCTTTCTTT. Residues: CASRQGLSEAFF.

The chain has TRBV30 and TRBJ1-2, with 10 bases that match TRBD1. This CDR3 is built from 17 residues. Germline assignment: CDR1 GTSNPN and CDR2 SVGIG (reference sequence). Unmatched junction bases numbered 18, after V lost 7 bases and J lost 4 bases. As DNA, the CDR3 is TGTGCCTTCACGAGCCCATCCGGGACAGGGGCGAGCTATGGCTACACCTTC. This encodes CAFTSPSGTGASYGYTF.

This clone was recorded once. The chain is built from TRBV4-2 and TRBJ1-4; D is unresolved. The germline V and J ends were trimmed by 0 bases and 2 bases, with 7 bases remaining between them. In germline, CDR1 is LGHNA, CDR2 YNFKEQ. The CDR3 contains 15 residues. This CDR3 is CASSQEEGTNEKLFF. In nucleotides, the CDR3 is TGTGCCAGCAGCCAAGAAGAGGGCACTAATGAAAAACTGTTTTTT.

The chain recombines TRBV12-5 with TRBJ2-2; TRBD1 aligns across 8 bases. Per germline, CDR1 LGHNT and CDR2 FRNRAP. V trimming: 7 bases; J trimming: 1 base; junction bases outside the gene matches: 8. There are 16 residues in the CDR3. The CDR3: CASVPGGQGNTGELFF. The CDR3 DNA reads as TGTGCTAGTGTCCCTGGAGGACAGGGGAACACCGGGGAGCTGTTTTTT.

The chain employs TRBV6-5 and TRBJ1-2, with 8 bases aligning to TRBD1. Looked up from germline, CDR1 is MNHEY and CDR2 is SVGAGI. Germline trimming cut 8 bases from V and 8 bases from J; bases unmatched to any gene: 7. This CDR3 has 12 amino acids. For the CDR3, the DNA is TGTGCCAGCTCCCTCCCAGGGGGCGGCTACACCTTC. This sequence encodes CASSLPGGGYTF.

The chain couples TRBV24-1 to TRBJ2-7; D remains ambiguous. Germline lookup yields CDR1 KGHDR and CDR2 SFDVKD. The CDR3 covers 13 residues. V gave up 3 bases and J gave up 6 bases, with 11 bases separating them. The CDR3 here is CATSDPSSREQYF. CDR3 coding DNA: TGTGCCACCAGTGATCCAAGCTCCCGCGAGCAGTACTTC.

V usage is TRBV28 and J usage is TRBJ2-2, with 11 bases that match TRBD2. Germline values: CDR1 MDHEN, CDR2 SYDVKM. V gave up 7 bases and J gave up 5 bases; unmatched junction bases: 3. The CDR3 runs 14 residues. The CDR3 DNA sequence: TGTGCCAGCATTACTAGCGGGAGTACCGGGGAGCTGTTTTTT. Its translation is CASITSGSTGELFF.

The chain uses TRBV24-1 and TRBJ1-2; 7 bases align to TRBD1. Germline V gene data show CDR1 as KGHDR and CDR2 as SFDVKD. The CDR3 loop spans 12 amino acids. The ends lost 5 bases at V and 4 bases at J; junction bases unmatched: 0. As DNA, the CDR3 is TGTGCCACCAGTGGACAGGGCTATGGCTACACCTTC. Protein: CATSGQGYGYTF.

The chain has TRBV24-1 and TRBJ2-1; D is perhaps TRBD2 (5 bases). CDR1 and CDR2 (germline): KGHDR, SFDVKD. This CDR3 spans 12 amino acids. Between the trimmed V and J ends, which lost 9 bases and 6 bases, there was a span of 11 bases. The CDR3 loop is CATEDRGNEQFF. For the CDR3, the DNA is TGTGCCACCGAAGACCGGGGCAATGAGCAGTTCTTC.

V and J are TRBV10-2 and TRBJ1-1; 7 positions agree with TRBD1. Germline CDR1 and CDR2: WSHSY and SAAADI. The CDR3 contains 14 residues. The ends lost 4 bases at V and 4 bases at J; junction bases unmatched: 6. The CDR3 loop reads CASSAQGESTEAFF. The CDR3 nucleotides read TGCGCCAGCAGTGCCCAGGGGGAAAGCACTGAAGCTTTCTTT.

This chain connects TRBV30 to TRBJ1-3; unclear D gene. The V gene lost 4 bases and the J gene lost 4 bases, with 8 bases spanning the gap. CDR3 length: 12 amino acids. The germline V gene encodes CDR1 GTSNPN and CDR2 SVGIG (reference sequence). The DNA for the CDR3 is TGTGCCTGGACTCTTTTAGGAAACACCATATATTTT. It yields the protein CAWTLLGNTIYF.

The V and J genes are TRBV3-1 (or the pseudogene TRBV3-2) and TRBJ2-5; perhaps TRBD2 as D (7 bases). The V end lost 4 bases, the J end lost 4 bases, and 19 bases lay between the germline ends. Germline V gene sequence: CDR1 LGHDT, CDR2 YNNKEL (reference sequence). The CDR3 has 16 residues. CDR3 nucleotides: TGTGCCAGCAGCCTAGGGGGGGGGCACAAAGGAGAGACCCAGTACTTC. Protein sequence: CASSLGGGHKGETQYF.

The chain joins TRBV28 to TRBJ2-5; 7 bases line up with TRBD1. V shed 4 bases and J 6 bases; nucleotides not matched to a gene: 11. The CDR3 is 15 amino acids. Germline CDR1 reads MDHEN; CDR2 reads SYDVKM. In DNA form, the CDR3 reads TGTGCCAGCAGTTCGGTCAGGGGGATTAGAAAGACCCAGTACTTC. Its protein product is CASSSVRGIRKTQYF.

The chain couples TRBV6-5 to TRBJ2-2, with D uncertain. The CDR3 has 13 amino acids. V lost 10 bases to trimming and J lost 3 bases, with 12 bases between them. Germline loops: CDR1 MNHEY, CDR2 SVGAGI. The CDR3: CAITSGHTGELFF. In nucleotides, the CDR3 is TGTGCCATCACTTCGGGTCACACCGGGGAGCTGTTTTTT.